The sequence of this TCR beta chain was determined in a study of CD8 T cells in Susac syndrome. Sequencing of TCR beta covered CD8+ and CD4+ T cells obtained from blood. Per the germline V gene, CDR1 is SQVTM and CDR2 is ANQGSEA. This CDR3 comprises 11 residues. The V end was cut by 2 bases, the J end by 3 bases, with 5 bases between. This clonotype occurred a few times. Random hexamers were used to reverse transcribe about 0.45 to 1 ug of RNA. The immunoSEQ assay covered 54 Vbeta and 13 Jbeta segments for CDR3. From the immunoSEQ multiplex PCR reads, TCRdb called clonotypes with MiXCR, one entry per CDR3 protein. The data contain approximately 150,000 distinct CDR3 sequences, more than 90% of them singletons.

The source of this sequence is a human donor with Susac syndrome. The source material was CD4+ T cells from PBMCs. This chain links TRBV29-1 with TRBJ2-7, with unresolved D. The CDR3 protein is CSVESSYEQYF. In nucleotides, the CDR3 is TGCAGCGTTGAATCTAGCTACGAGCAGTACTTC.